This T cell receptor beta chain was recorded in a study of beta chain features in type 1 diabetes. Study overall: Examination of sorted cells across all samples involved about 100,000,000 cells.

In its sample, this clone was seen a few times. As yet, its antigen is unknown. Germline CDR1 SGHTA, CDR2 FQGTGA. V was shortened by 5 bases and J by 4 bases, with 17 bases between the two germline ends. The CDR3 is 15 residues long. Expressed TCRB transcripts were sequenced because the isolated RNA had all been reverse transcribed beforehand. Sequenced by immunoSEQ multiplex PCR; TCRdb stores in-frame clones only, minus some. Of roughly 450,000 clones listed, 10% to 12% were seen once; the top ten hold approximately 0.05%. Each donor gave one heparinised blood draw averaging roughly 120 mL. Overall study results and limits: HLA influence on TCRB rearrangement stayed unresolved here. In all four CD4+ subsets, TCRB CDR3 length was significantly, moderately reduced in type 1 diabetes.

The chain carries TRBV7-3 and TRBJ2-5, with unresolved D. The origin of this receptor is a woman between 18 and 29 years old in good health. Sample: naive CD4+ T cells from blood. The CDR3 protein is CASSAVGTAVETQYF. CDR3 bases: TGTGCCAGCAGCGCGGTCGGAACGGCCGTAGAGACCCAGTACTTC.